The T cell receptor (beta chain) described here comes from a study of blood T cells in healthy people across ages. The extraction recovered at least 6 micrograms of total RNA per sample. Worth noting for this clonotype: Its antigen is not identified.

PCR was performed a second time for roughly 7 to 12 cycles using a sample-barcoded 5' primer and a J-beta primer mix. The template-switch adaptor, which had 12 random nucleotides, put a tag on each cDNA molecule. TCRdb analysed the 5' RACE reads with MiXCR anew, one entry per CDR3 protein. The sample records about 1,400,000 distinct CDR3 sequences, 59% being singletons. The V end was cut by 4 bases, the J end by 1 base, with 11 bases between. The germline gives CDR1 SQVTM, CDR2 ANQGSEA. This CDR3 region has 13 residues. Study conclusions and caveats: Per million T cells, TCR beta diversity dropped roughly linearly as age increased. CMV status of donors was not determined, possibly confounding expanded clonotype changes.

The sample taken for sequencing was blood. This receptor was identified in a man aged 18 to 29 in good health. This rearrangement joins TRBV29-1 to TRBJ2-7; D gene ambiguous. DNA of the CDR3: TGCAGCGTTGGTGGGGTGAGTTCCTACGAGCAGTACTTC. It codes for CSVGGVSSYEQYF.